The 4 T cell receptor beta chains below all came from one sample that was sequenced in a study of PD-L1 blockade in urothelial cancer. TCRdb's table, derived via immunoSEQ multiplex PCR, lists solely in-frame clones and lacks some. The sample includes about 52,000 clones, over 75% of them seen just once. This material consisted of PBMCs, taken around atezolizumab (anti-PD-L1) treatment. These receptors all come from a middle-aged man with urothelial cancer.

J is TRBJ2-1 and V is TRBV10-1; 7 bases are shared with TRBD2. Germline CDR1 is WNHNN and CDR2 is SYGVQD (reference sequence). The CDR3 contains 17 residues. Trimming removed 0 bases from V and 7 bases from J; junction bases left unmatched: 12. CDR3 sequence reads: CASSESSFGGRLNEQFF. The CDR3 nucleotides are TGCGCCAGCAGTGAGTCTAGTTTCGGCGGGAGATTGAATGAGCAGTTCTTC.

V gene TRBV28 combines with J gene TRBJ1-5; possible D gene TRBD1, 6 bases. The CDR3 has 17 amino acids. The germline V gene has CDR1 MDHEN and CDR2 SYDVKM. Between the trimmed V and J ends, which lost 7 bases and 3 bases, there was a span of 22 bases. The chain's CDR3 is CASKKTGLQIYNQPQHF. As DNA, the CDR3 is TGTGCCAGCAAAAAAACAGGGCTCCAAATATACAATCAGCCCCAGCATTTT. The full variable domain, its missing parts supplied by reference TRBV28 and TRBJ1-5, is DVKVTQSSRYLVKRTGEKVFLECVQDMDHENMFWYRQDPGLGLRLIYFSYDVKMKEKGDIPEGYSVSREKKERFSLILESASTNQTSMYLCASKKTGLQIYNQPQHFGDGTRLSIL.

CDR3 in DNA: TGTGCCTGCTTGACCCCAGGAGCCAAAAACATTCAGTACTTC. The encoded protein is CACLTPGAKNIQYF. The chain employs TRBV30 and TRBJ2-4, with D hard to call. The CDR3 length is 14 residues. CDR1 is GTSNPN and CDR2 is SVGIG in the germline V gene (reference sequence). V lost 6 bases, J lost 0 bases, and 12 bases lay in between.

The chain employs TRBV7-9 and TRBJ2-2; D perhaps matches TRBD2 (6 bases). The CDR3 length is 14 residues. Germline assignment: CDR1 SEHNR and CDR2 FQNEAQ (reference sequence). V was clipped by 3 bases and J by 1 base, with 6 bases between them. CDR3 amino acids: CASSFSGNTGELFF. The CDR3 coding sequence is TGTGCCAGCAGCTTTAGCGGGAACACCGGGGAGCTGTTTTTT.